The 31 T cell receptor beta chains in this list originate from one sample, sequenced in a study of cytomegalovirus exposure and HLA in healthy donors. In the PCR, 60 Vbeta and 13 Jbeta primers were used. TCRdb's copy holds only in-frame clones and misses some; the assay was immunoSEQ multiplex PCR. The data show about 140,000 clones, 73% seen once. Input material: PBMCs. The receptors derive from a human donor in good health.

This clone was found a few times. The chain recombines TRBV9 with TRBJ2-1, with TRBD2 identical over 8 bases. V trimming: 2 bases; J trimming: 4 bases; junction bases outside the gene matches: 8. The CDR3 has 16 amino acids. In germline, CDR1 is SGDLS, CDR2 YYNGEE. The DNA of the CDR3 is TGTGCCAGCAGCGTCCAAGGTAGCGGGACTTACAATGAGCAGTTCTTC. Protein: CASSVQGSGTYNEQFF.

The chain combines TRBV7-9 with TRBJ1-5; D not certain. Trimming pared 0 bases from V and 2 bases from J, leaving 11 bases between. Per the germline V gene, CDR1 is SEHNR and CDR2 is FQNEAQ (reference sequence). The length of the CDR3 is 16 residues. CDR3 sequence (DNA): TGTGCCAGCAGCTTAGCAGGGCCAGCGGGCAATCAGCCCCAGCATTTT. It translates to CASSLAGPAGNQPQHF.

The V and J genes are TRBV7-2 and TRBJ2-7, with D possibly matching TRBD2 (5 bases). This CDR3 is built from 14 residues. V lost 2 bases to trimming and J lost 0 bases, with 8 bases between them. Germline V gene lookup returns CDR1 SGHTA and CDR2 FQGNSA. The CDR3 protein is CASSLPGSSYEQYF. Here the CDR3 DNA reads TGTGCCAGCAGCTTACCGGGAAGCTCCTACGAGCAGTACTTC.

CDR3 in amino acids: CASSATGDGSYGYTF. Written as DNA, the CDR3 is TGTGCCAGCAGTGCCACGGGGGATGGGTCCTATGGCTACACCTTC. The chain employs TRBV6-1 and TRBJ1-2; TRBD1 might be the D (5 bases). The ends were cut back, 4 bases at V and 4 bases at J, with 16 bases in the middle. Per germline, CDR1 MNHNS and CDR2 SASEGT. This CDR3 comprises 15 residues.

This sequence joins TRBV7-8 and TRBJ2-7; 11 bases agree with TRBD1. Looked up from germline, CDR1 is SGHVS and CDR2 is FQNEAQ. The CDR3 spans 15 residues. V was pared by 5 bases and J by 3 bases, with 6 bases of the junction left unmatched. CDR3 loop: CASSRWGTGGYEQYF. The CDR3 coding sequence is TGTGCCAGCAGCCGGTGGGGGACAGGGGGCTACGAGCAGTACTTC.

The V and J genes are TRBV27 and TRBJ2-7; 10 bases line up with TRBD1. CDR1 and CDR2 (germline): MNHEY, SMNVEV (reference sequence). J was trimmed by 3 bases and V by 5 bases; bases with no gene match: 4. The CDR3 contains 14 residues. The CDR3 DNA reads as TGTGCCAGCAGTCCGGGACAGGGGTACTACGAGCAGTACTTC. It encodes CASSPGQGYYEQYF.

The chain has TRBV28 and TRBJ2-3; perhaps TRBD1 as D (5 bases). Trimming removed 2 bases from V and 1 base from J, with 10 bases in between. Germline V gives CDR1 MDHEN, CDR2 SYDVKM. CDR3 size: 15 residues. CDR3 loop: CASSLRGVGTDTQYF. The CDR3, as DNA: TGTGCCAGCAGTTTAAGGGGTGTGGGCACAGATACGCAGTATTTT.

The chain links TRBV10-3 to TRBJ1-5; TRBD1 agrees at 7 bases. The germline CDR1 and CDR2 sequences are ENHRY and SYGVKD. The V and J ends lost 10 bases and 0 bases, in that order; junction bases with no gene match: 6. The CDR3 runs to 14 residues. The CDR3 loop reads CANQQGNSNQPQHF. CDR3 DNA sequence: TGTGCCAATCAACAGGGGAATAGCAATCAGCCCCAGCATTTT.

The chain recombines TRBV6-6 with TRBJ2-1; 11 bases line up with TRBD2. The length of the CDR3 is 15 residues. Losses at the gene ends were 0 bases for V and 15 bases for J; bases not matched to a gene: 10. Germline CDR1 and CDR2: MNHNY and SVGAGI (reference sequence). Here the CDR3 reads CASSYSFPASGGLFF. The CDR3 coding sequence is TGTGCCAGCAGTTACTCATTCCCCGCTAGCGGGGGGTTGTTCTTC.

This clone has just one count. The CDR3 DNA sequence: TGCAGCGTTGAAACGATTACTAGCGGGAGGGATGAGCAGTTCTTC. It encodes CSVETITSGRDEQFF. The V gene is TRBV29-1, the J gene TRBJ2-1, with 13 bases aligning to TRBD2. The trim removed 2 bases at V and 8 bases at J, leaving 6 bases unmatched. This CDR3 has 15 amino acids. Germline CDR1 and CDR2: SQVTM and ANQGSEA.

The chain is built from TRBV6-5 and TRBJ2-1, with 13 bases lining up with TRBD2. The CDR3 spans 15 residues. The V gene's germline CDR1 is MNHEY and CDR2 SVGAGI. The J segment lost 6 bases and the V segment lost 5 bases, leaving 4 bases of the junction unmatched. The CDR3 coding sequence is TGTGCCAGCAGTCGGACTAGCGGGAGCCTCAATGAGCAGTTCTTC. This encodes CASSRTSGSLNEQFF.

The V call is TRBV4-1, the J call TRBJ2-5; 8 positions agree with TRBD2. V trimming: 4 bases; J trimming: 5 bases; junction bases outside the gene matches: 18. This CDR3 comprises 18 residues. Germline CDR1 is MGHRA and CDR2 is YSYEKL. For the CDR3, the DNA is TGCGCCAGCAGCCCAAAGTGGAGTAGCGGGGTGGAACGGGAGACCCAGTACTTC. Amino acid sequence: CASSPKWSSGVERETQYF.

Written as DNA, the CDR3 is TGTGCCAGCAGTGAGACTCCTACAGCTTTCTTT. It codes for CASSETPTAFF. The chain has TRBV2 and TRBJ1-1; D gene uncertain. Germline CDR1 and CDR2: SNHLY and FYNNEI. Trimming cost V 3 bases and J 10 bases, with 9 bases left between them. The CDR3 length is 11 residues.

The V gene is TRBV9, the J gene TRBJ2-7; D is uncertain. Per germline, CDR1 SGDLS and CDR2 YYNGEE. Trimming took 0 bases from V and 5 from J, leaving 12 bases between them. The CDR3 consists of 14 residues. This chain's CDR3 is CASSVGQFVDEQYF. The DNA of the CDR3 is TGTGCCAGCAGCGTAGGTCAGTTTGTGGACGAGCAGTACTTC.

This clone was picked up one time. The chain is built from TRBV7-3 and TRBJ2-3; 12 bases fit TRBD2. Trimming took 5 bases from V and 2 from J; bases not matched to a gene: 5. Germline CDR1 is SGHTA and CDR2 is FQGTGA. CDR3 length: 16 residues. CDR3 sequence reads: CASSPGLAGSTDTQYF. The CDR3 DNA is TGTGCCAGCAGCCCTGGACTAGCGGGATCCACAGATACGCAGTATTTT.

The chain links TRBV28 to TRBJ2-2; 8 positions agree with TRBD2. V shed 6 bases, J shed 1 base, and the junction held 7 bases outside the gene matches. From germline, CDR1 is MDHEN and CDR2 SYDVKM. The CDR3 runs to 16 residues. The DNA of the CDR3 is TGTGCCAGCAGCCCCATTCGGGGGGGGAACACCGGGGAGCTGTTTTTT. It translates to CASSPIRGGNTGELFF.

A few counts support this clone. The chain links TRBV6-1 to TRBJ1-1, with D possibly being TRBD1 (5 bases). This CDR3 is built from 14 residues. Germline values: CDR1 MNHNS, CDR2 SASEGT. The V and J ends lost 7 bases and 0 bases respectively, with 12 bases between them. The CDR3 region has the DNA TGTGCCAGCACCCGTCCAGGGATGAACACTGAAGCTTTCTTT. This sequence encodes CASTRPGMNTEAFF.

This chain connects TRBV5-6 to TRBJ2-7, with 10 bases matching TRBD1. The J segment lost 1 base and the V segment lost 3 bases, leaving 7 bases of the junction unmatched. Germline V lookup: CDR1 SGHDT, CDR2 YYEEEE. The CDR3 loop spans 16 amino acids. The CDR3 sequence: CASSWLGQGPSYEQYF. In DNA form, the CDR3 reads TGTGCCAGCAGCTGGCTGGGACAGGGGCCTTCCTACGAGCAGTACTTC.

The table lists this clone with a count of one. CDR3 amino acids: CASSYGLAPYNEQFF. CDR3 DNA: TGTGCCAGCAGTTATGGACTAGCTCCCTACAATGAGCAGTTCTTC. The rearrangement uses TRBV27 and TRBJ2-1; 8 nucleotides agree with TRBD2. V was pared by 4 bases and J by 2 bases, with 4 bases of the junction left unmatched. The CDR3 runs 15 residues. CDR1 and CDR2 (germline): MNHEY, SMNVEV (reference sequence).

The gene calls are TRBV5-1 and TRBJ1-2, with D perhaps TRBD1 (5 bases). This CDR3 contains 13 residues. Germline assignment: CDR1 SGHRS and CDR2 YFSETQ. The V gene lost 2 bases and the J gene lost 8 bases, with 13 bases spanning the gap. The CDR3 is CASSFRQGNGYTF. The CDR3 region has the DNA TGCGCCAGCAGCTTTAGGCAGGGAAACGGCTACACCTTC.

The chain couples TRBV10-1 to TRBJ1-1; D is possibly TRBD1 (5 bases). Per the germline V gene, CDR1 is WNHNN and CDR2 is SYGVQD (reference sequence). The CDR3 has 13 amino acids. V lost 2 bases and J 2 bases, leaving 6 bases between the germline ends. CDR3 bases: TGCGCCAGCAGTGAGACAGGAAACACTGAAGCTTTCTTT. Amino acid sequence: CASSETGNTEAFF.

This clone was detected only once. This chain uses TRBV6-1 with TRBJ2-7, with 10 positions matching TRBD1. Per germline, CDR1 MNHNS and CDR2 SASEGT. Trimming removed 1 base from V and 2 bases from J; junction bases left unmatched: 5. This CDR3 is 16 amino acids long. CDR3 sequence reads: CASSEDSGTGAYEQYF. The CDR3 bases are TGTGCCAGCAGTGAAGACTCCGGGACAGGGGCCTACGAGCAGTACTTC.

This chain links TRBV6-1 with TRBJ2-1; TRBD2 is a possible D gene (5 bases). This CDR3 contains 15 residues. Trimming took 3 bases from V and 0 from J, leaving 9 bases between them. CDR1 MNHNS and CDR2 SASEGT come from the germline V gene. The CDR3 coding sequence is TGTGCCAGCAGTGATGACTACAGCTCCTACAATGAGCAGTTCTTC. It encodes CASSDDYSSYNEQFF.

This clone was seen a handful of times. CDR3 protein: CASSDPTSGGDWNEQFF. CDR3 DNA sequence: TGCGCCAGCAGTGATCCGACTAGCGGGGGCGACTGGAATGAGCAGTTCTTC. This rearrangement joins TRBV10-2 to TRBJ2-1; TRBD2 matches at 12 bases. Per germline, CDR1 WSHSY and CDR2 SAAADI. J lost 7 bases, V lost 3 bases, and 10 bases had no gene match. This CDR3 is 17 amino acids long.

CDR3 region: CASSLGGQGTQPQHF. The CDR3 coding sequence is TGTGCCAGCAGTTTAGGGGGACAGGGGACTCAGCCCCAGCATTTT. The chain recombines TRBV27 with TRBJ1-5; 10 nucleotides align to TRBD1. The CDR3 runs 15 residues. The V gene's germline CDR1 is MNHEY and CDR2 SMNVEV (reference sequence). V trimming: 2 bases; J trimming: 6 bases; junction bases outside the gene matches: 4.

As regards this clone: A junction end diverges from the germline sequence, so it may reflect a read error. The J gene is TRBJ2-2, the V gene TRBV7-9, with D maybe TRBD2 (5 bases). Looked up from germline, CDR1 is SEHNR and CDR2 is FQNEAQ (reference sequence). The CDR3 has 14 amino acids. The CDR3 DNA is TGTGCCAGCAGCCCTGTTAGTTTCACCGGGGAGCTGCTTTTT. Its translation is CASSPVSFTGELLF.

V usage is TRBV10-3 and J usage is TRBJ2-7, with 7 bases fitting TRBD1. V shed 4 bases and J 5 bases; nucleotides not matched to a gene: 5. The CDR3 is 13 amino acids. Germline V gene sequence: CDR1 ENHRY, CDR2 SYGVKD. CDR3 residues: CAISAAGTDEQYF. The CDR3 nucleotides are TGTGCCATCAGTGCCGCCGGGACAGACGAGCAGTACTTC.

V gene TRBV9 combines with J gene TRBJ1-1; TRBD1 might be the D (5 bases). The CDR3 is 13 amino acids. The V gene's germline CDR1 is SGDLS and CDR2 YYNGEE. V was shortened by 5 bases and J by 0 bases, with 8 bases between the two germline ends. The chain's CDR3 is CASRADMNTEAFF. For the CDR3, the DNA is TGTGCCAGCAGGGCGGACATGAACACTGAAGCTTTCTTT.

The chain links TRBV19 to TRBJ2-7, with 8 bases identical to TRBD2. Trimming took 11 bases from V and 7 from J; bases not matched to a gene: 10. Looked up from germline, CDR1 is LNHDA and CDR2 is SQIVND (reference sequence). This CDR3 is built from 12 residues. DNA for the CDR3: TGTGCCCCTCCGGGGGGGGAGGGGGAGCAGTACTTC. Protein: CAPPGGEGEQYF.

This clone was seen once. The CDR3 sequence is CASSQEPVSSGSREQYF. The DNA of the CDR3 is TGTGCCAGCAGCCAAGAGCCGGTCTCCAGCGGGAGTCGCGAGCAGTACTTC. The V call is TRBV4-2, the J call TRBJ2-7, with 8 bases fitting TRBD2. The CDR3 is made up of 17 amino acids. From germline, CDR1 is LGHNA and CDR2 YNFKEQ. J was trimmed by 6 bases and V by 0 bases; bases with no gene match: 13.

V gene TRBV6-4 combines with J gene TRBJ2-1; 9 nucleotides agree with TRBD1. CDR3 length: 15 residues. CDR1 is MRHNA and CDR2 is SNTAGT in the germline V gene. V shed 5 bases and J 5 bases; nucleotides not matched to a gene: 7. In DNA, the CDR3 is TGTGCCAGCAGTAGAACCCGGGACAGGGACAATGAGCAGTTCTTC. This gives the protein CASSRTRDRDNEQFF.